This TCR beta chain was sequenced in a study of blood T cell repertoires in COVID-19. Germline V CDR1 and CDR2: GTSNPN, SVGIG (reference sequence). The CDR3 runs 11 residues. Germline trimming cut 1 base from V and 12 bases from J; bases unmatched to any gene: 5. Only in-frame clones appear in the TCRdb table, and some are missing; sequencing was by immunoSEQ multiplex PCR. The table includes about 200,000 clones, 82% detected once. V gene TRBV30 combines with J gene TRBJ1-1; 7 bases are a match to TRBD1. Material for sequencing was peripheral blood. This receptor was identified in a woman over 75 with COVID-19, enrolled during active disease. CDR3 DNA sequence: TGTGCCTGGAGTGCGACAGGGAGGACTTTCTTT. Protein: CAWSATGRTFF.